The following is a T cell receptor (beta chain) sequence with its context. Antigen specificity is unknown. As for time point: cycle 4 day 1 (C4D1), after six to seven weeks of nivolumab. Relapse after autologous stem cell transplantation occurred in every patient, and brentuximab vedotin exposure varied. This entry comes from a study of PD-1 blockade in classical Hodgkin lymphoma. Study-wide context: With a 2-week interval, patients received intravenous nivolumab at 3 mg/kg. Study-level findings and limits: Those achieving complete response showed baseline diversity like newly diagnosed patients. According to reports, newly diagnosed patients had lower baseline TCR diversity than healthy donors, and relapsed/refractory patients had lower baseline TCR diversity still.

V was clipped by 4 bases and J by 0 bases, with 13 bases between them. CDR3 length equals 15 residues. The germline V gene has CDR1 SGHVS and CDR2 FQNEAQ. Repertoires were generated with immunoSEQ multiplex PCR, while TCRdb's copy carries only in-frame clones and drops some. This sample has about 13,000 clones; approximately 80% occur once, and the top ten carry approximately 15%. The material sequenced was peripheral blood mononuclear cells (PBMCs), taken before the fourth cycle of nivolumab. The chain employs TRBV7-8 and TRBJ2-7; D not resolved. This TCR came from a human donor with classical Hodgkin lymphoma. The CDR3 spells CASSSRRLSSYEQYF. CDR3 bases: TGTGCCAGCAGCTCCCGACGGCTGAGCTCCTACGAGCAGTACTTC.